Below are 10 T cell receptor beta chains sequenced from a single sample in a study of glioma-infiltrating T cells. TCR alpha and beta CDR3 regions were amplified from RNA using iRepertoire nested multiplex PCR. One entry per CDR3 protein results from TCRdb running MiXCR on the multiplex PCR reads. The sample holds about 400,000 distinct CDR3 sequences; roughly two fifths are singletons and the top ten take 12%. Input material: glioma tissue, nonneoplastic brain tissue, or PBMCs (not recorded which). These receptors all stem from a human donor with low-grade glioma or glioblastoma, undergoing nonglioma brain surgery, or in good health (not recorded which).

In the case of this clonotype: A junction boundary mismatches the germline segment, possibly from a read error. The chain's CDR3 is CASSLRAGSNQAQHF. CDR3 coding DNA: TGTGCCAGCAGCTTGCGGGCGGGAAGCAATCAGGCCCAGCATTTT. This chain uses TRBV5-4 with TRBJ1-5; D remains ambiguous. The CDR3 sequence is 15 residues long. Germline V gives CDR1 SGHNT, CDR2 YYREEE (reference sequence).

The chain's CDR3 is CASRTQNYEQYF. CDR3 nucleotides: TGTGCCAGCAGGACACAAAATTACGAGCAGTACTTC. This chain joins TRBV6-1 and TRBJ2-7; no definite D call. Germline V gene data show CDR1 as MNHNS and CDR2 as SASEGT. The CDR3 spans 12 residues. Trimming removed 6 bases from V and 4 bases from J, with 10 bases in between.

This clonotype appeared a few times. The chain has TRBV6-1 and TRBJ1-1; no definite D call. Germline V gives CDR1 MNHNS, CDR2 SASEGT. The CDR3 is 14 amino acids. Between the trimmed V and J ends, which lost 4 bases and 11 bases, there was a span of 20 bases. CDR3 sequence (DNA): TGTGCCAGCAGTGGCGGTGGGCGTCCTGTTGGGGCTTTCTTT. Translation: CASSGGGRPVGAFF.

This clonotype was seen only a few times. This chain connects TRBV12-3 or TRBV12-4 to TRBJ2-1; no reliable D call. The CDR3 sequence is 14 residues long. V was pared by 4 bases and J by 6 bases, with 13 bases between. Here the CDR3 reads CASSSSIQVNEQFF. The CDR3 DNA reads TGTGCCAGCAGTTCCTCCATCCAGGTCAATGAGCAGTTCTTC.

This chain links TRBV11-2 with TRBJ1-1, with 10 positions matching TRBD1. The CDR3 is 14 amino acids. Germline trimming cut 2 bases from V and 5 bases from J; bases unmatched to any gene: 2. Germline V gene data show CDR1 as SGHAT and CDR2 as FQNNGV. In nucleotides, the CDR3 is TGTGCCAGCAGCTTAACGGGACAGGGGACTGAAGCTTTCTTT. Protein product: CASSLTGQGTEAFF.

This clonotype was seen ten or more times. V is TRBV28 and J is TRBJ2-1; TRBD2 matches 13 bases. The CDR3 spans 17 residues. Germline lookup yields CDR1 MDHEN and CDR2 SYDVKM. Trimming cost V 9 bases and J 0 bases; bases outside gene matches: 8. CDR3 nucleotide sequence: TGTGCCAGTGGGGGACTAGCGGGAAGAAGCTCCTACAATGAGCAGTTCTTC. Protein sequence: CASGGLAGRSSYNEQFF.

The rearrangement links TRBV19 to TRBJ1-5; 8 bases map to TRBD1. The V gene's germline CDR1 is LNHDA and CDR2 SQIVND (reference sequence). V gave up 1 base and J gave up 13 bases; unmatched junction bases: 6. The CDR3 covers 13 residues. This CDR3 is CASSIVPRTGQHF. In DNA form, the CDR3 reads TGTGCCAGTAGTATAGTTCCTCGGACAGGGCAGCATTTT.

This clonotype turned up a few times. The rearrangement links TRBV5-5 to TRBJ1-1; the D gene is possibly TRBD1 (6 bases). Trimming left V 6 bases short and J 3 bases short, with 18 bases between. Germline-derived CDR1 and CDR2 are SGHKS and YYEKEE (reference sequence). The CDR3 contains 15 residues. The CDR3 region is CASNQPSRGDTEAFF. In DNA, the CDR3 is TGTGCCAGCAACCAACCCTCGAGGGGGGACACTGAAGCTTTCTTT.

Comment on this clonotype: Possible read error: a much larger clone is one base away. V usage is TRBV27 and J usage is TRBJ1-2; 7 positions agree with TRBD1. CDR1 and CDR2 from the germline V gene are MNHEY and SMNVEV (reference sequence). The CDR3 is made up of 14 amino acids. The CDR3 region has the DNA TGTGCCTGCAGTTATAACAGGGGAAGGGATGGCTACACCTTC. This codes for CACSYNRGRDGYTF.

This clonotype was detected only a few times. The rearrangement links TRBV4-3 to TRBJ1-2, with 7 positions matching TRBD1. V shed 4 bases, J shed 7 bases, and the junction held 18 bases outside the gene matches. Germline V gene sequence: CDR1 LGHNA, CDR2 YSLEER. CDR3 size: 17 residues. CDR3 in amino acids: CASSPTGTVDPLPGYTF. CDR3 DNA sequence: TGCGCCAGCAGCCCGACAGGGACTGTTGACCCTCTCCCTGGCTACACCTTC.